This T cell receptor (beta chain) was identified in a study of cytomegalovirus exposure and HLA in healthy donors. The primer mix had 60 Vbeta and 13 Jbeta primers. Clones were read by immunoSEQ multiplex PCR, and TCRdb kept only the in-frame ones, dropping some. The repertoire consists of around 95,000 clones, with about 80% occurring once and the leading ten covering roughly 3.8%. A note on this clone: The antigen is undetermined.

Overall study findings and caveats: Analysis performed later found roughly 17,000 TCR beta sequences associated with HLA alleles at 0.05 false discovery rate.

The CDR3 has 15 residues. Losses at the gene ends were 7 bases for V and 8 bases for J; bases not matched to a gene: 13. The germline V gene has CDR1 MNHEY and CDR2 SVGAGI. These donors, healthy bone marrow donors, were studied. The chain employs TRBV6-5 and TRBJ2-1, with 8 bases fitting TRBD2. This clonotype originated in a female donor in good health and CMV-seropositive. Sequenced sample: PBMCs. CDR3 region: CASTADSGRRDEQFF. Here the CDR3 DNA reads TGTGCCAGCACTGCGGACAGCGGGAGAAGGGATGAGCAGTTCTTC.